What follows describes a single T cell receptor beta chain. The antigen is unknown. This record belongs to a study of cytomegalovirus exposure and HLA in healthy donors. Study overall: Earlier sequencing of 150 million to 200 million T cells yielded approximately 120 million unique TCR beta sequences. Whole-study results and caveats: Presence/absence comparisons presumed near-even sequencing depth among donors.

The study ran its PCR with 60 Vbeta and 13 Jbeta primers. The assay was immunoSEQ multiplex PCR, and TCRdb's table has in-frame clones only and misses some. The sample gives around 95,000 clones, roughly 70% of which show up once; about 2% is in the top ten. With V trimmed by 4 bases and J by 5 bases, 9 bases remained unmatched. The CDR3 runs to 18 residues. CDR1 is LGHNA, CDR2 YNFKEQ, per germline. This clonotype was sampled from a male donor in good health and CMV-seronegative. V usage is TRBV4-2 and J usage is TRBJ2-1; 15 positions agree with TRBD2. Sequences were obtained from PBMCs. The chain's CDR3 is CASSRGLAGGPADNEQFF. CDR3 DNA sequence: TGTGCCAGCAGCCGTGGACTAGCGGGAGGGCCTGCCGACAATGAGCAGTTCTTC.